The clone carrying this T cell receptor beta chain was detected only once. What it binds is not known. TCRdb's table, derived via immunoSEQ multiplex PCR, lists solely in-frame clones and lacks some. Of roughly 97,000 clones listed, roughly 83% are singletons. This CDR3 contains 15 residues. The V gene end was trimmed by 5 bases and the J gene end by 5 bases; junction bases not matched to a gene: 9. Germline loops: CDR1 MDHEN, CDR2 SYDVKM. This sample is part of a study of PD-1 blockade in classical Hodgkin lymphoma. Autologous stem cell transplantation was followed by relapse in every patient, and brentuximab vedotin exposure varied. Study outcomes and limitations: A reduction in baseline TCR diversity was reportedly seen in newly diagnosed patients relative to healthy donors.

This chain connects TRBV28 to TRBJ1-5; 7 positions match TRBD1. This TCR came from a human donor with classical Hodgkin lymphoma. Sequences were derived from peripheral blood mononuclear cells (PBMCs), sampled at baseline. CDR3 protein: CASSPPGQTYQPQHF. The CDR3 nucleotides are TGTGCCAGCAGTCCCCCGGGACAGACCTATCAGCCCCAGCATTTT. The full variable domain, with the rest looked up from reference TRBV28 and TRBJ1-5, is DVKVTQSSRYLVKRTGEKVFLECVQDMDHENMFWYRQDPGLGLRLIYFSYDVKMKEKGDIPEGYSVSREKKERFSLILESASTNQTSMYLCASSPPGQTYQPQHFGDGTRLSIL.